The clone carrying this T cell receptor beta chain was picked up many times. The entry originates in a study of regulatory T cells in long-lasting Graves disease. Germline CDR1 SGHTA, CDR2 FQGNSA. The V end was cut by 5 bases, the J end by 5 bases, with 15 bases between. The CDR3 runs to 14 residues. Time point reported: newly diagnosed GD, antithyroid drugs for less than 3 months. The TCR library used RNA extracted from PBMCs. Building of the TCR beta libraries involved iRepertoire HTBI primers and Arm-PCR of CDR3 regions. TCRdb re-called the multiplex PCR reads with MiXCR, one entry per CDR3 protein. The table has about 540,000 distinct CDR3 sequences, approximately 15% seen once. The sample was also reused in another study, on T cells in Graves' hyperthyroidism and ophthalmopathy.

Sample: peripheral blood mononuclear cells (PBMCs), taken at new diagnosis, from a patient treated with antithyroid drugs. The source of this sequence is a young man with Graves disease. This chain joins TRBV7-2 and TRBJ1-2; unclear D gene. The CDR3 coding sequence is TGTGCCAGCAGCCTTTACGGGGTGGATTATGGCTACACCTTC. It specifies CASSLYGVDYGYTF.